This T cell receptor beta chain was captured by sequencing in a study of radiotherapy plus CTLA-4 blockade in lung cancer. J gave up 2 bases and V 7 bases, and 14 bases lay outside the gene matches. From germline, CDR1 is KGHSH and CDR2 LQKENI. This CDR3 is built from 17 residues. Some clones are missing from TCRdb's copy, which holds only in-frame ones; the method was immunoSEQ multiplex PCR. The sample lists about 49,000 clones, roughly 84% occurring once. The chain carries TRBV18 and TRBJ2-3; 8 bases are shared with TRBD1. The sample was peripheral blood, taken from a patient treated with radiotherapy plus ipilimumab. This TCR derives from a human donor with non-small cell lung cancer whose response to radiotherapy plus ipilimumab could not be evaluated. CDR3 loop: CASFKRWQDRVTDTQYF. The CDR3 coding sequence is TGTGCCAGCTTCAAGCGGTGGCAGGACAGGGTCACAGATACGCAGTATTTT.